The next 27 T cell receptor beta chains were all read from a single sample in a study of neurological immune-mediated disorders. TCRdb used MiXCR to reprocess the 5' RACE reads, holding one entry per CDR3 protein. The sample records fewer than 60,000 distinct CDR3 sequences, approximately 10% being singletons. Material: PBMCs. Every receptor here comes from a man in his 70s with HTLV-1-associated myelopathy (HAM/TSP).

This clonotype was seen many times. V usage is TRBV15 and J usage is TRBJ2-7; 7 bases are shared with TRBD1. The trim removed 4 bases at V and 2 bases at J, leaving 5 bases unmatched. Per germline, CDR1 LNHNV and CDR2 YYDKDF (reference sequence). This CDR3 has 14 residues. CDR3 in DNA: TGTGCCACCAGCAAGGGACAGCGCACCTACGAGCAGTACTTC. Protein: CATSKGQRTYEQYF.

This clonotype was detected ten times or more. The chain couples TRBV5-1 to TRBJ2-4; 8 nucleotides agree with TRBD1. Trimming removed 0 bases from V and 8 bases from J; junction bases left unmatched: 7. Germline V gives CDR1 SGHRS, CDR2 YFSETQ. This CDR3 has 15 amino acids. The CDR3 region has the DNA TGCGCCAGCAGCTTGGACGGGACAGGTTCGGACATTCAGTACTTC. It is translated as CASSLDGTGSDIQYF.

There are many counts of this clonotype. The chain uses TRBV11-2 and TRBJ1-6; D may be TRBD1 (6 bases). The CDR3 covers 15 residues. V was cut by 5 bases and J by 8 bases, with 16 bases left in between. The germline V gene encodes CDR1 SGHAT and CDR2 FQNNGV. The CDR3 coding sequence is TGTGCCAGCAGCAAGCGCGAGACAGGATATTCACCCCTCCACTTT. Its translation is CASSKRETGYSPLHF.

This clonotype occurred many times. V gene TRBV6-5 combines with J gene TRBJ1-4; 7 bases align to TRBD1. Losses at the gene ends were 6 bases for V and 7 bases for J; bases not matched to a gene: 5. The length of the CDR3 is 13 residues. Per germline, CDR1 MNHEY and CDR2 SVGAGI. The CDR3 nucleotides read TGTGCCAGCAGGGAGGGGGCCGGTGAAAAACTGTTTTTT. Translated: CASREGAGEKLFF.

This clonotype was recorded at least ten times. The chain uses TRBV20-1 and TRBJ2-1; 9 bases agree with TRBD2. Germline values: CDR1 DFQATT, CDR2 SNEGSKA (reference sequence). Trimming at V came to 3 bases and at J to 0 bases, leaving 6 bases not matched to a gene. The CDR3 has 16 amino acids. CDR3 nucleotide sequence: TGCAGTGCTAGGGCTGGACTAGCGAGCTCCTACAATGAGCAGTTCTTC. It specifies CSARAGLASSYNEQFF.

This clonotype was seen many times. CDR3 DNA: TGCAGTGCCAGATTGGGGGGGCAAGAGACCCAGTACTTC. It translates to CSARLGGQETQYF. The J gene is TRBJ2-5, the V gene TRBV20-1; 7 bases are a match to TRBD2. Germline trimming cut 6 bases from V and 2 bases from J; bases unmatched to any gene: 6. Germline CDR1 reads DFQATT; CDR2 reads SNEGSKA (reference sequence). The CDR3 has 13 residues.

This clonotype was counted ten times or more. The chain recombines TRBV5-6 with TRBJ2-7, with D perhaps TRBD1 (6 bases). This CDR3 is 13 amino acids long. Trimming pared 2 bases from V and 7 bases from J, leaving 13 bases between. The germline CDR1 and CDR2 sequences are SGHDT and YYEEEE. CDR3 amino acids: CASSFGARGEQYF. CDR3 DNA: TGTGCCAGCAGCTTTGGGGCCAGGGGAGAGCAGTACTTC.

This clonotype has at least ten counts. The genes are TRBV7-2 and TRBJ1-5; the match to TRBD1 covers 7 bases. Germline assignment: CDR1 SGHTA and CDR2 FQGNSA. The junction had 1 base not matched to a gene; V was cut back by 2 bases and J by 6 bases. There are 13 residues in the CDR3. The DNA for the CDR3 is TGTGCCAGCAGCTTAACAGGGGCTCAGCCCCAGCATTTT. Its translation is CASSLTGAQPQHF.

J is TRBJ2-7 and V is TRBV5-6; perhaps D is TRBD1 or TRBD2 (6 bases each). CDR1 and CDR2 from the germline V gene are SGHDT and YYEEEE. Trimming shortened V by 4 bases and J by 7 bases, and 21 bases separated the two germline ends. The CDR3 loop spans 15 amino acids. The CDR3 DNA follows: TGTGCCAGCAGCCGAGGGGGGACCCCAAGGGATGAGCAGTACTTC. This translates into CASSRGGTPRDEQYF.

A single count supports this clonotype. A much bigger clone sits one base away, suggesting this may be a read error. The chain links TRBV19 to TRBJ1-1, with D possibly being TRBD1 (6 bases). In germline, CDR1 is LNHDA, CDR2 SQIVND (reference sequence). The CDR3 extends over 12 amino acids. The CDR3 nucleotides are TGTGCCAGTATTATAACAGGGACTGAAGCTTTCTTT. This sequence encodes CASIITGTEAFF. The whole variable domain, remainder taken from reference TRBV19 and TRBJ1-1, is DGGITQSPKYLFRKEGQNVTLSCEQNLNHDAMYWYRQDPGQGLRLIYYSQIVNDFQKGDIAEGYSVSREKKESFPLTVTSAQKNPTAFYLCASIITGTEAFFGQGTRLTVV.

There are many counts of this clonotype. The chain is built from TRBV6-4 and TRBJ2-2; D unclear. Trimming shortened V by 4 bases and J by 3 bases, and 6 bases separated the two germline ends. Germline V gene lookup returns CDR1 MRHNA and CDR2 SNTAGT. There are 13 residues in the CDR3. The CDR3 sequence: CASSGQDTGELFF. The DNA for the CDR3 is TGTGCCAGCAGTGGACAAGACACCGGGGAGCTGTTTTTT.

This clonotype showed up many times. The rearrangement links TRBV19 to TRBJ2-1; 8 nucleotides match TRBD2. The V segment lost 7 bases and the J segment 4 bases; nucleotides outside the gene matches: 12. This CDR3 region has 16 residues. CDR1 is LNHDA, CDR2 SQIVND, per germline (reference sequence). CDR3 coding DNA: TGTGCCAGTACCCCGTTGAGGGCTAGCGGGTACAATGAGCAGTTCTTC. Its translation: CASTPLRASGYNEQFF.

This clonotype was recorded many times. The chain is built from TRBV5-1 and TRBJ2-1; the match to TRBD2 covers 10 bases. CDR1 and CDR2 from the germline V gene are SGHRS and YFSETQ. CDR3 length equals 14 residues. V trimming: 4 bases; J trimming: 8 bases; junction bases outside the gene matches: 6. CDR3 region: CASSPGLANDEQFF. The CDR3 DNA follows: TGCGCCAGCAGCCCGGGACTAGCGAACGATGAGCAGTTCTTC.

About this clonotype itself: A read error may be the cause here, since a much bigger clone is one base away. The V gene is TRBV12-3 or TRBV12-4, the J gene TRBJ2-1; D is perhaps TRBD2 (5 bases). CDR3 length equals 15 residues. Written as DNA, the CDR3 is TGTGCCAGCAGTTTTGCAAGCGCCGGGAACAATGGGCAGTTCTTC. Translation gives CASSFASAGNNGQFF.

This clonotype was observed a handful of times. The chain uses TRBV11-1 and TRBJ2-3, with D possibly TRBD2 on 5 matching bases. The CDR3 length is 15 residues. Germline CDR1 SGHAT, CDR2 FQDESV (reference sequence). V dropped 5 bases and J dropped 2 bases, with 14 bases sitting between them. The CDR3 sequence is CASSPGVGVTDTQYF. As DNA, the CDR3 is TGTGCCAGCAGCCCTGGCGTCGGGGTCACAGATACGCAGTATTTT.

This clonotype was seen a handful of times. This CDR3 reads CASSLNGRSQPQHF. The CDR3 region has the DNA TGTGCCAGCAGTTTAAATGGTCGGTCCCAGCCCCAGCATTTT. V and J are TRBV27 and TRBJ1-5; no clear D gene. Germline loops: CDR1 MNHEY, CDR2 SMNVEV (reference sequence). V was cut by 2 bases and J by 7 bases, with 12 bases left in between. The CDR3 contains 14 residues.

This clonotype was seen many times. The chain joins TRBV25-1 to TRBJ2-5; no clear D gene. V was pared by 5 bases and J by 3 bases, with 16 bases between. CDR1 and CDR2 (germline): MGHDK, SYGVNS. CDR3 length: 15 amino acids. CDR3 DNA sequence: TGTGCCAGCAGTAAAGGGTCAACCTTTGAAGAGACCCAGTACTTC. Amino acids: CASSKGSTFEETQYF.

This clonotype was seen at least ten times. The gene calls are TRBV9 and TRBJ2-1; TRBD2 aligns across 8 bases. This CDR3 comprises 16 residues. The V gene end was trimmed by 0 bases and the J gene end by 5 bases; junction bases not matched to a gene: 7. Germline V CDR1 and CDR2: SGDLS, YYNGEE. The CDR3 loop reads CASSVATVAGNNEQFF. The CDR3 region has the DNA TGTGCCAGCAGCGTAGCGACAGTAGCGGGAAACAATGAGCAGTTCTTC.

This clonotype has ten or more counts. This sequence joins TRBV6-5 and TRBJ2-7; D is tentatively TRBD1 or TRBD2 (5 bases each). Germline V gene data show CDR1 as MNHEY and CDR2 as SVGAGI. Trimming removed 4 bases at V and 1 base at J, with 8 bases between. The CDR3 is 13 amino acids. CDR3 protein: CASSWGRSYEQYF. As DNA, the CDR3 is TGTGCCAGCAGTTGGGGGAGATCCTACGAGCAGTACTTC.

The sample holds many counts of this clonotype. This CDR3 is CATSRDTGTEAYEQYF. The CDR3 DNA follows: TGTGCCACCAGCAGAGATACTGGGACTGAAGCCTACGAGCAGTACTTC. V gene TRBV15 combines with J gene TRBJ2-7; a weak D match, TRBD2 (6 bases). The germline V gene has CDR1 LNHNV and CDR2 YYDKDF (reference sequence). The CDR3 has 16 amino acids. Trimming pared 0 bases from V and 2 bases from J, leaving 14 bases between. Using reference TRBV15 and TRBJ2-7 for the parts outside the CDR3, the full variable domain is DAMVIQNPRYQVTQFGKPVTLSCSQTLNHNVMYWYQQKSSQAPKLLFHYYDKDFNNEADTPDNFQSRRPNTSFCFLDIRSPGLGDTAMYLCATSRDTGTEAYEQYFGPGTRLTVT.

The chain uses TRBV15 and TRBJ2-5; D gene ambiguous. This CDR3 is built from 15 residues. V lost 4 bases, J lost 0 bases, and 12 bases lay in between. Germline assignment: CDR1 LNHNV and CDR2 YYDKDF (reference sequence). The CDR3 region is CATSIEAGYQETQYF. The CDR3, as DNA: TGTGCCACCAGCATAGAGGCAGGTTACCAAGAGACCCAGTACTTC.

Many counts were recorded for this clonotype. This rearrangement joins TRBV15 to TRBJ2-4; D is possibly TRBD2 (5 bases). V shed 1 base and J shed 4 bases, with 11 bases lying between them. The CDR3 has 15 amino acids. Germline CDR1 is LNHNV and CDR2 is YYDKDF (reference sequence). This CDR3 reads CATSRAAGQKNIQYF. In nucleotides, the CDR3 is TGTGCCACCAGCAGAGCGGCGGGCCAAAAAAACATTCAGTACTTC.

This clonotype was recorded at least ten times. The genes are TRBV28 and TRBJ2-5, with D possibly being TRBD1 or TRBD2 (5 bases each). Trimming took off 2 bases at V and 4 bases at J, with 8 bases between the two ends. This CDR3 has 13 amino acids. CDR1 and CDR2 (germline): MDHEN, SYDVKM. Here the CDR3 reads CASSLAGRETQYF. The CDR3 DNA is TGTGCCAGCAGTTTAGCAGGGAGAGAGACCCAGTACTTC.

This clonotype was seen ten or more times. V gene TRBV20-1 combines with J gene TRBJ2-3; 8 positions agree with TRBD2. The ends lost 2 bases at V and 0 bases at J; junction bases unmatched: 4. The germline gives CDR1 DFQATT, CDR2 SNEGSKA (reference sequence). The CDR3 is made up of 15 amino acids. The CDR3 DNA follows: TGCAGTGCTAGACGGGAGGGTCCTAGCACAGATACGCAGTATTTT. The encoded protein is CSARREGPSTDTQYF.

This clonotype was detected many times. The V gene is TRBV7-8, the J gene TRBJ2-1; 9 bases match TRBD2. CDR3 size: 17 residues. With V trimmed by 6 bases and J by 5 bases, 14 bases remained unmatched. In germline, CDR1 is SGHVS, CDR2 FQNEAQ. The CDR3 reads CASRKSLVLAGNNEQFF. For the CDR3, the DNA is TGTGCCAGCAGAAAGTCGTTGGTCCTAGCGGGAAACAATGAGCAGTTCTTC.

In its sample, this clonotype was seen many times. The chain combines TRBV6-2 or TRBV6-3 with TRBJ2-2; the D gene could be TRBD1 or TRBD2 (5 bases each). The CDR3 spans 14 residues. CDR1 is MNHEY, CDR2 SVGEGT, per germline. The V end was cut by 4 bases, the J end by 13 bases, with 19 bases between. CDR3 residues: CASSSGRSLERLFF. DNA for the CDR3: TGTGCCAGCAGTTCGGGACGCTCCCTCGAGCGGCTGTTTTTT.

This clonotype occurred many times. The rearrangement uses TRBV7-6 and TRBJ2-3; D may be TRBD2 (5 bases). The CDR3 spans 16 residues. Germline loops: CDR1 SGHVS, CDR2 FNYEAQ. The V end was cut by 5 bases, the J end by 3 bases, with 18 bases between. CDR3 coding DNA: TGTGCCAGCAGCGGGCGGACTGGCCAAGCGACAGATACGCAGTATTTT. Its protein product is CASSGRTGQATDTQYF.